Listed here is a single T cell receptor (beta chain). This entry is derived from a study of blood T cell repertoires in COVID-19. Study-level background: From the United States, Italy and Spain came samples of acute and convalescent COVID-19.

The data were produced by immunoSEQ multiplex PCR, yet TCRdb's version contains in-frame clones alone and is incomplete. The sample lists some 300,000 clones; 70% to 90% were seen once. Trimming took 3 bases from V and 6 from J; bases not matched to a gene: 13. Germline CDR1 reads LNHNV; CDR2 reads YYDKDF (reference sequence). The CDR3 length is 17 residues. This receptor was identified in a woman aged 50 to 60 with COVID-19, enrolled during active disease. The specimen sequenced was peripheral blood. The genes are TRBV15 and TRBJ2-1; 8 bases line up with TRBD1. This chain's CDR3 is CATSSIYRQGRLNEQFF. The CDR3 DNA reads TGTGCCACCAGCAGCATCTACCGACAGGGGCGCCTCAATGAGCAGTTCTTC.